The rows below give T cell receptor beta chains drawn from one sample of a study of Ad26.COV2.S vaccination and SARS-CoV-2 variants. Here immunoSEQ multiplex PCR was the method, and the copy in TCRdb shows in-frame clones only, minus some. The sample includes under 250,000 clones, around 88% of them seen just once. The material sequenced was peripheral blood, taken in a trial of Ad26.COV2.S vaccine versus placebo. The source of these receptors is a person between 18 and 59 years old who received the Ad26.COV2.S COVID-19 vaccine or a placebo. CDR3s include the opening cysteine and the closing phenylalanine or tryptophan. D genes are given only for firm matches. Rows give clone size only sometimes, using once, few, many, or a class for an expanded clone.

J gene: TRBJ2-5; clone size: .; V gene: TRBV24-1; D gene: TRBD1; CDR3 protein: CATSESSGTDQETQYF; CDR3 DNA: TGTGCCACCAGTGAGTCCTCCGGGACAGACCAAGAGACCCAGTACTTC
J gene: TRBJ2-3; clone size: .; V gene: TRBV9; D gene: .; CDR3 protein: CASSVAPRGLSTDTQYF; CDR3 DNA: TGTGCCAGCAGCGTAGCCCCCCGAGGTTTGAGCACAGATACGCAGTATTTT
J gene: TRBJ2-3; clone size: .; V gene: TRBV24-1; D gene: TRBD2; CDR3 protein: CATSDSGTSGSTLTDTQYF; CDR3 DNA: TGTGCCACCAGTGACTCCGGGACTAGCGGGAGTACCCTCACAGATACGCAGTATTTT
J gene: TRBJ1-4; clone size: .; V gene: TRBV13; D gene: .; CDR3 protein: CASSLRGGQEKLFF; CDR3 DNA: TGTGCCAGCAGCCTAAGAGGAGGACAAGAAAAACTGTTTTTT
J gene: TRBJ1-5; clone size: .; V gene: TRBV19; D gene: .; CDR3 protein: CASSLTQLIGAVRPQHF; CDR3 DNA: TGTGCCAGTAGTCTCACTCAGCTAATCGGGGCAGTTAGGCCCCAGCATTTT
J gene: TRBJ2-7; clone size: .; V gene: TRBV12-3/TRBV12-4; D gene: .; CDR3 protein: CASSWGTRYEQYF; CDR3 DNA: TGTGCCAGCAGTTGGGGGACCCGCTACGAGCAGTACTTC
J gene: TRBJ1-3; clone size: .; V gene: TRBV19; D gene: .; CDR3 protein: CASSPQGAGNTIYF; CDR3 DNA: TGTGCCAGTAGTCCACAGGGAGCTGGAAACACCATATATTTT
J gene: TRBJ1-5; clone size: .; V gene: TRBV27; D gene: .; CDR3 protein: CASSLQVSNQPQHF; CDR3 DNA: TGTGCCAGCAGTCTACAGGTTAGCAATCAGCCCCAGCATTTT
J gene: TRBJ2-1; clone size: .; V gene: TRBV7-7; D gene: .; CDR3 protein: CASSPDGWGTTYNEQFF; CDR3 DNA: TGTGCTAGCAGCCCGGATGGTTGGGGGACCACCTACAATGAGCAGTTCTTC
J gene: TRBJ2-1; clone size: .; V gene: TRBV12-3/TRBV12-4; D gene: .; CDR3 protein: CASRFNYYNEQFF; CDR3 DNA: TGTGCCAGCAGGTTCAACTACTACAATGAGCAGTTCTTC
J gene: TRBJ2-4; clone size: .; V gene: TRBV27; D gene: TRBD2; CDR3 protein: CASSAGTSGAKNIQYF; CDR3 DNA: TGTGCCAGCAGTGCCGGGACTAGCGGAGCCAAAAACATTCAGTACTTC
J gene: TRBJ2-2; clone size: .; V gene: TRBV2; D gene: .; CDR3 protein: CASIGARARELFF; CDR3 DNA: TGTGCCAGCATCGGGGCCCGGGCCAGGGAGCTGTTTTTT
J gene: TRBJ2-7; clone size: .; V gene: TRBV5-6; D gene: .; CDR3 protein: CASSLVPGRDYEQYF; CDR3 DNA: TGTGCCAGCAGCTTGGTTCCGGGTAGGGATTACGAGCAGTACTTC
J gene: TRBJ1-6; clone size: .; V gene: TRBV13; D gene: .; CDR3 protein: CASRLAGDSYNSPLHF; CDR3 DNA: TGTGCCAGCAGACTGGCAGGGGACTCCTATAATTCACCCCTCCACTTT
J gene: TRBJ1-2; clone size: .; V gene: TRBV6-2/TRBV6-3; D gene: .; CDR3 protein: CASSYSRHLANYGYTF; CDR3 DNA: TGTGCCAGCAGTTACTCCCGACACCTTGCTAACTATGGCTACACCTTC
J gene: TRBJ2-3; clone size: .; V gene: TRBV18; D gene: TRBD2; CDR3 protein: CASSPREGGGTDTQYF; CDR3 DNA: TGTGCCAGCTCACCACGGGAGGGAGGAGGCACAGATACGCAGTATTTT
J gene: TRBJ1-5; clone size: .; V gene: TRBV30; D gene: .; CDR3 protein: CAWDSGKISGNQPQHF; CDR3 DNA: TGTGCCTGGGATTCCGGGAAGATAAGTGGCAATCAGCCCCAGCATTTT
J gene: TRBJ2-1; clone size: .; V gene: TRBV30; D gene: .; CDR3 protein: CAWSRTNNEQFF; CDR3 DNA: TGTGCCTGGAGTAGGACAAACAATGAGCAGTTCTTC
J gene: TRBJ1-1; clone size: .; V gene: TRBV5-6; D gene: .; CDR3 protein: CASSISRYGGAGTEAFF; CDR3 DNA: TGTGCCAGCAGCATCTCCCGGTATGGGGGCGCGGGGACTGAAGCTTTCTTT
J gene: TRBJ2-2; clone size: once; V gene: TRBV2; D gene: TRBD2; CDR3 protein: CASSSLAGGLYGELFF; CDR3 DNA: TGTGCCAGCAGTTCACTAGCGGGAGGGCTCTACGGGGAGCTGTTTTTT
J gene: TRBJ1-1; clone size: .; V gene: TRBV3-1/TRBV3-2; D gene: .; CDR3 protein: CASSQEEGGARWNTEAFF; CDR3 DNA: TGTGCCAGCAGCCAAGAAGAAGGGGGGGCGCGGTGGAACACTGAAGCTTTCTTT
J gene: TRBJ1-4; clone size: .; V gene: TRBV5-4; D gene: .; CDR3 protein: CASSTGGTLGSEKLFF; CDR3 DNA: TGTGCCAGCAGCACGGGGGGGACCCTAGGATCGGAAAAACTGTTTTTT
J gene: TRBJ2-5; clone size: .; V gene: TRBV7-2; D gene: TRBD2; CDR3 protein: CASSPWEGETQYF; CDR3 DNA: TGTGCCAGCAGCCCATGGGAGGGAGAGACCCAGTACTTC
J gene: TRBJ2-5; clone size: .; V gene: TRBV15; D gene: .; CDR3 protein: CATSLAETQYF; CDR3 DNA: TGTGCCACCAGTCTTGCAGAGACCCAGTACTTC
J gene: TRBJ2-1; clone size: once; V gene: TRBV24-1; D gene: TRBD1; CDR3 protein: CATSDPGTGGSYEQFF; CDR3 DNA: TGTGCCACCAGTGATCCCGGGACAGGGGGCTCATATGAGCAGTTCTTC
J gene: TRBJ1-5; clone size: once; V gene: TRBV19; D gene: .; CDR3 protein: CASTPWERLGQPQHF; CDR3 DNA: TGTGCCAGTACCCCATGGGAGAGGCTCGGACAGCCCCAGCATTTT
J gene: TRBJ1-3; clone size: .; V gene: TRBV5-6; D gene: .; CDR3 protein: CASSLKGEIHSGNTIYF; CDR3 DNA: TGTGCCAGCAGCTTGAAAGGTGAGATCCACTCTGGAAACACCATATATTTT
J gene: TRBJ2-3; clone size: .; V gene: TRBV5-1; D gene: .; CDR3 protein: CASSLTLHRIDTQYF; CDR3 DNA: TGCGCCAGCAGCCTCACTCTGCATCGAATAGATACGCAGTATTTT
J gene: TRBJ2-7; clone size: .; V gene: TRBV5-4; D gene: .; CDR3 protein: CASSRRDTIRTEQYF; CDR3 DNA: TGTGCCAGCAGCCGCCGGGACACCATCCGGACCGAGCAGTACTTC
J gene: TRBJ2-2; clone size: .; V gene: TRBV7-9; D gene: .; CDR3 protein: CASSLVMSHTGELFF; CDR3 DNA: TGTGCCAGCAGCTTAGTAATGTCCCACACCGGGGAGCTGTTTTTT
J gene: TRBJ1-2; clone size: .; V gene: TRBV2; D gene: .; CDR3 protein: CASSEALGGGYTF; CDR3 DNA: TGTGCCAGCAGTGAAGCGCTTGGGGGCGGCTACACCTTC
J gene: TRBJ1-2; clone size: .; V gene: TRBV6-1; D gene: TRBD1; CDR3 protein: CASSEAHSQTGLSGYTF; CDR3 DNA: TGTGCCAGCAGTGAAGCCCATTCACAGACAGGGTTGAGTGGCTACACCTTC
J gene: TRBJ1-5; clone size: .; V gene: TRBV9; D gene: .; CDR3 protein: CASSVEDGRDQPQHF; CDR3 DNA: TGTGCCAGCAGCGTAGAGGATGGCAGGGACCAGCCCCAGCATTTT
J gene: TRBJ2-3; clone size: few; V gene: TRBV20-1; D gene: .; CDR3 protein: CSASNGPGSTDTQYF; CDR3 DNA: TGCAGTGCTAGTAATGGTCCCGGTAGCACAGATACGCAGTATTTT
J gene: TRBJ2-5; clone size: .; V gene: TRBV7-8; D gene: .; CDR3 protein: CASSLDGSSRQETQYF; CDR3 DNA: TGTGCCAGCAGCCTCGACGGGTCCTCACGGCAAGAGACCCAGTACTTC
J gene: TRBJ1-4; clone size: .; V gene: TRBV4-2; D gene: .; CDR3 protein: CASSQEEGRINEKLFF; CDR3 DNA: TGTGCCAGCAGCCAAGAAGAGGGACGGATTAATGAAAAACTGTTTTTT
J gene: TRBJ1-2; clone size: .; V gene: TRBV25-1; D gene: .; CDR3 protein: CASSWGNYGYTF; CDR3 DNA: TGTGCCAGCAGTTGGGGGAACTATGGCTACACCTTC
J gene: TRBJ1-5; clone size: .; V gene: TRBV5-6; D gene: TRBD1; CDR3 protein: CASSRTGANLYRQHF; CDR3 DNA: TGTGCCAGCAGCCGCACAGGGGCCAACCTTTATCGGCAGCATTTT
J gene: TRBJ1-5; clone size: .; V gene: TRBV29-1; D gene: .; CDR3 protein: CSVGWADNQPQHF; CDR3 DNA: TGCAGCGTTGGGTGGGCCGACAATCAGCCCCAGCATTTT
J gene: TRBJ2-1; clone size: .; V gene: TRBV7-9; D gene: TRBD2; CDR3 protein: CASRITGGLRNEQFF; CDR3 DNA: TGTGCCAGCAGGATTACGGGGGGGCTTAGGAATGAGCAGTTCTTC
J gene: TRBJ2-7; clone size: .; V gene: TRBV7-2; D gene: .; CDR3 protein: CASSPAALPYEQYF; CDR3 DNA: TGTGCCAGCAGCCCAGCGGCTCTACCCTACGAGCAGTACTTC
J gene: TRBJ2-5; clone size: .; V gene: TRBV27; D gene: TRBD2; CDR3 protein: CASRGLGMRETQYF; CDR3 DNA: TGTGCCAGCAGAGGACTAGGTATGAGAGAGACCCAGTACTTC
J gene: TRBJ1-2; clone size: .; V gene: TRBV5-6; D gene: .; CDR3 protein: CASSLVGSWSYGYTF; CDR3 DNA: TGTGCCAGCAGCTTGGTCGGGTCCTGGTCTTATGGCTACACCTTC
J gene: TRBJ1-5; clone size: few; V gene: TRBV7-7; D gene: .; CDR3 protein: CASSRGLNQPQHF; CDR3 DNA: TGTGCCAGCAGCCGGGGACTCAATCAGCCCCAGCATTTT
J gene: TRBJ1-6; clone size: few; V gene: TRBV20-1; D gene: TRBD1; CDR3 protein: CSASRTGPNSPLHF; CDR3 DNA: TGCAGTGCTAGTCGGACAGGGCCTAATTCACCCCTCCACTTT
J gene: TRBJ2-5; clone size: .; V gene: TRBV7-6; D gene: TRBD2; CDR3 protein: CASSPAGVQETQYF; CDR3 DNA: TGTGCCAGCAGCCCTGCGGGGGTCCAAGAGACCCAGTACTTC
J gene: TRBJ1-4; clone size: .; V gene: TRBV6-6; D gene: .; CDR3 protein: CASSYDLGGEKLFF; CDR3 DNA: TGTGCCAGCAGTTACGACCTCGGCGGGGAAAAACTGTTTTTT
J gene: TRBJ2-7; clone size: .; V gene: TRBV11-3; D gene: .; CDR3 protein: CASSLEEIGEAGRRYEQYF; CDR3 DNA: TGTGCCAGCAGCTTAGAAGAAATAGGGGAGGCAGGGAGGAGGTACGAGCAGTACTTC
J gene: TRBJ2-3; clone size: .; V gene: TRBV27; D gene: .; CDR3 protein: CASSLPGVDNTQYF; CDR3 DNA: TGTGCCAGCAGTTTACCGGGCGTGGATAATACGCAGTATTTT
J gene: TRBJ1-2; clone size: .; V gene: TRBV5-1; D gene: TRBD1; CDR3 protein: CASSARQGALSWYGYTF; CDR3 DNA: TGCGCCAGCAGCGCAAGACAGGGGGCGCTTTCATGGTATGGCTACACCTTC
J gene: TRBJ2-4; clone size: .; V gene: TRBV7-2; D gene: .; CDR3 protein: CASGTGFIQYF; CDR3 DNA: TGTGCCTCTGGCACAGGGTTCATTCAGTACTTC
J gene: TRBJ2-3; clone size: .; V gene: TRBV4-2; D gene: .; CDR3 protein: CASSPARTGITDTQYF; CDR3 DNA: TGTGCCAGCAGCCCTGCGAGAACTGGGATCACAGATACGCAGTATTTT
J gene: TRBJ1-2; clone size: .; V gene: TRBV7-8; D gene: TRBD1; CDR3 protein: CASSIHRDRNYGYTF; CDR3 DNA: TGTGCCAGCAGCATCCACCGGGACAGAAACTATGGCTACACCTTC